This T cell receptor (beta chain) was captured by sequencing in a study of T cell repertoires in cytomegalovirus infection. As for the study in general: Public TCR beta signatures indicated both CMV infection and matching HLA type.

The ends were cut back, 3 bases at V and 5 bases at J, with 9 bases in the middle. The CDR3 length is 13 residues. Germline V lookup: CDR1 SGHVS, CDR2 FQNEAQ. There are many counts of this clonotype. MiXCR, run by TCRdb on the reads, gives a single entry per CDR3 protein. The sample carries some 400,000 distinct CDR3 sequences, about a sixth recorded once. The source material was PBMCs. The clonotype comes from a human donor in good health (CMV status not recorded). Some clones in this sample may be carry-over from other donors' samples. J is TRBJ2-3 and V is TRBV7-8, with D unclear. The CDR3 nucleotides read TGTGCCAGCAGCTTGACCGACCGAGATACGCAGTATTTT. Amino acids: CASSLTDRDTQYF.